This T cell receptor (beta chain) was obtained from a study of cytomegalovirus exposure and HLA in healthy donors. Whole-study findings and limits: Most of the TCR beta V segments (in an earlier analysis) were productive either about 87% or about 30% of the time. Because they were indistinguishable, some V segments, including TRBV6-2 and TRBV6-3, were excluded. Follow-up analysis later connected one missense variant in DCLRE1C with trimming of TCR beta V- and J-genes.

The PCR made use of 60 Vbeta and 13 Jbeta primers. Produced via immunoSEQ multiplex PCR; TCRdb's table is partial and in-frame only. Found here are around 100,000 clones, roughly 70% of them singletons; the top ten hold 8.5% to 12%. The CDR3 consists of 17 residues. The V segment lost 8 bases and the J segment 2 bases; nucleotides outside the gene matches: 13. Germline V gene lookup returns CDR1 SNHLY and CDR2 FYNNEI. This clone was seen a handful of times. Its antigen is as yet unknown. The source material was PBMCs. The V and J genes are TRBV2 and TRBJ1-5, with 9 bases that match TRBD1. This clonotype was sampled from a man aged 45 to 65 in good health and CMV-seronegative. The DNA for the CDR3 is TGTGCCAGCGGGTCAGCACAGGGGGCGAGCGGCAATCAGCCCCAGCATTTT. It is translated as CASGSAQGASGNQPQHF.